The T cell receptor beta chain described here comes from a study of shared T cell receptors in the human thymus. About this clone: The final CDR3 position lacks the conserved phenylalanine or tryptophan, pointing to a likely read error. Because the CDR3's place on the DNA is in doubt, the DNA is left out and the CDR3 is given as listed by TCRdb.

Germline CDR1 and CDR2: DFQATT and SNEGSKA (reference sequence). The CDR3 is 10 residues long, ends included. Repertoires were generated with immunoSEQ multiplex PCR, while TCRdb's copy carries only in-frame clones and drops some. The repertoire consists of 650,000 to 950,000 clones, with 80% to 90% occurring once and the leading ten covering approximately 0.01%. This sample also appeared in a second study, on human thymus T cells. That report adds: Having surgery to correct congenital heart defects, healthy Finnish infants acted as the donors. From resections taken during corrective heart surgery, the thymus tissue was obtained. Among thymic and blood repertoires, usage of V and J genes appeared biased.

The sample comprised thymocytes. The V gene is TRBV20-1, the J gene TRBJ2-7; the DNA was not compared with TRBD1, the D call given in the table. This TCR came from a girl younger than two with a congenital heart defect. The CDR3 loop reads CSARDARGTL.